The 31 T cell receptor beta chains below come from one sample, sequenced in a study of blood T cells in healthy people across ages. A J-beta primer mix and a sample-barcoded 5' primer were used in a second PCR of roughly 7 to 12 cycles. TCRdb recomputed calls from the 5' RACE reads with MiXCR, one row per CDR3 protein. The top ten clones hold around 9.6% of a sample with about 930,000 distinct CDR3 sequences, almost 30% of them seen once. These data also featured in a second study, about T cells of mothers and their children.

The sample was blood. The receptors were gathered from a woman between 40 and 50 years old in good health.

This chain connects TRBV6-1 to TRBJ2-2; TRBD1 aligns across 7 bases. CDR1 MNHNS and CDR2 SASEGT come from the germline V gene. The trim removed 9 bases at V and 4 bases at J, leaving 5 bases unmatched. CDR3 size: 13 residues. This CDR3 reads CARSGTATGELFF. In DNA, the CDR3 is TGTGCCAGGTCCGGGACAGCCACCGGGGAGCTGTTTTTT.

V and J are TRBV28 and TRBJ2-2, with a possible D match to TRBD1 (5 bases). Trimming cost V 5 bases and J 7 bases, with 17 bases left between them. The CDR3 sequence is 15 residues long. The germline V gene has CDR1 MDHEN and CDR2 SYDVKM. CDR3 DNA sequence: TGTGCCAGCAGTCCCACAGGAGTTGAAGGCGGGGAGCTGTTTTTT. This gives the protein CASSPTGVEGGELFF.

V gene TRBV16 combines with J gene TRBJ1-2, with D tentatively TRBD1 (5 bases). The CDR3 runs to 15 residues. Germline-derived CDR1 and CDR2 are KGHSY and FQNENV. Trimming shortened V by 0 bases and J by 8 bases, and 16 bases separated the two germline ends. The CDR3 DNA reads as TGTGCCAGCAGCCAATCCCCGTACCAGGGAGGAGGCTACACCTTC. Its translation is CASSQSPYQGGGYTF. Full variable domain (outside the CDR3, taken from reference TRBV16 and TRBJ1-2): GEEVAQTPKHLVRGEGQKAKLYCAPIKGHSYVFWYQQVLKNEFKFLISFQNENVFDETGMPKERFSAKCLPNSPCSLEIQATKLEDSAVYFCASSQSPYQGGGYTFGSGTRLTVV.

Concerning this clonotype itself: Just one base apart from a much larger clone, this may be a read error. The chain recombines TRBV10-3 with TRBJ2-7, with TRBD1 as a possible D gene (6 bases). Germline CDR1 ENHRY, CDR2 SYGVKD. The CDR3 runs 14 residues. V gave up 3 bases and J gave up 5 bases, with 14 bases separating them. CDR3 in amino acids: CAISDIRGRHEQYF. CDR3 in DNA: TGTGCCATCAGTGACATCAGGGGACGCCACGAGCAGTACTTC.

This clonotype came up a few times. The chain carries TRBV5-1 and TRBJ2-1; D perhaps matches TRBD1 (5 bases). V lost 5 bases to trimming and J lost 2 bases, with 11 bases between them. CDR1 SGHRS and CDR2 YFSETQ come from the germline V gene. This CDR3 is 14 amino acids long. The CDR3 spells CASRVGRAYNEQFF. The CDR3 DNA is TGCGCCAGCAGAGTTGGCAGGGCCTACAATGAGCAGTTCTTC.

A few counts support this clonotype. The chain carries TRBV7-8 and TRBJ2-2; no clear D. The CDR3 extends over 14 amino acids. V lost 3 bases and J 5 bases, leaving 10 bases between the germline ends. Germline lookup yields CDR1 SGHVS and CDR2 FQNEAQ. The DNA of the CDR3 is TGTGCCAGCAGCTTCACCTTAGGGACCGGGGAGCTGTTTTTT. This codes for CASSFTLGTGELFF. Full variable domain (outside the CDR3, taken from reference TRBV7-8 and TRBJ2-2): GAGVSQSPRYKVAKRGQDVALRCDPISGHVSLFWYQQALGQGPEFLTYFQNEAQLDKSGLPSDRFFAERPEGSVSTLKIQRTQQEDSAVYLCASSFTLGTGELFFGEGSRLTVL.

CDR3 sequence: CASSFRTGDTTNEKLFF. CDR3 bases: TGTGCCAGCAGCTTCCGGACAGGAGATACAACTAATGAAAAACTGTTTTTT. This sequence joins TRBV13 and TRBJ1-4; 7 nucleotides match TRBD1. This CDR3 has 17 amino acids. Germline CDR1 and CDR2: PRHDT and FYEKMQ (reference sequence). V shed 3 bases and J 0 bases; nucleotides not matched to a gene: 7. The full variable domain, completed using reference TRBV13 and TRBJ1-4, is AAGVIQSPRHLIKEKRETATLKCYPIPRHDTVYWYQQGPGQDPQFLISFYEKMQSDKGSIPDRFSAQQFSDYHSELNMSSLELGDSALYFCASSFRTGDTTNEKLFFGSGTQLSVL.

The V call is TRBV20-1, the J call TRBJ1-2, with 9 bases matching TRBD1. Germline CDR1 is DFQATT and CDR2 is SNEGSKA (reference sequence). The ends lost 1 base at V and 8 bases at J; junction bases unmatched: 8. There are 14 residues in the CDR3. This chain's CDR3 is CSARVSTGGRGYTF. Written as DNA, the CDR3 is TGCAGTGCTAGAGTTTCAACAGGGGGCCGGGGCTACACCTTC.

Remarks on this clonotype: The junction departs from the called germline gene at one end, perhaps through a read error. The genes are TRBV20-1 and TRBJ2-4; D not certain. CDR1 is DFQATT, CDR2 SNEGSKA, per germline (reference sequence). This CDR3 contains 14 residues. CDR3 sequence reads: CSARGLVSSYEQDF. The CDR3 bases are TGCAGTGCTAGAGGACTCGTATCCTCTTATGAGCAGGACTTC.

The chain links TRBV19 to TRBJ1-6; D perhaps matches TRBD1 (5 bases). The CDR3 totals 14 residues. With 3 bases removed from V and 7 bases from J, the gap between germline ends came to 10 bases. The germline V gene encodes CDR1 LNHDA and CDR2 SQIVND (reference sequence). CDR3: CASSIYRINSPLHF. The CDR3 DNA follows: TGTGCCAGTAGTATTTACAGGATAAATTCACCCCTCCACTTT.

This chain uses TRBV28 with TRBJ1-1; no reliable D call. V was pared by 7 bases and J by 2 bases, with 14 bases between. CDR1 MDHEN and CDR2 SYDVKM come from the germline V gene. The CDR3 runs to 14 residues. For the CDR3, the DNA is TGTGCCAGCATGCCAGAGAGATTCAACACTGAAGCTTTCTTT. It yields the protein CASMPERFNTEAFF.

At least ten counts were recorded for this clonotype. The chain recombines TRBV10-3 with TRBJ2-7; the match to TRBD1 covers 7 bases. In germline, CDR1 is ENHRY, CDR2 SYGVKD. The CDR3 totals 14 residues. V lost 4 bases, J lost 2 bases, and 5 bases stayed unmatched. The CDR3 loop is CAISGGTVPYEQYF. CDR3 coding DNA: TGTGCCATCAGTGGGGGGACAGTCCCCTACGAGCAGTACTTC.

This clonotype was seen a few times. V usage is TRBV7-2 and J usage is TRBJ1-2; no reliable D call. The CDR3 runs 14 residues. Germline-derived CDR1 and CDR2 are SGHTA and FQGNSA. Trimming removed 1 base from V and 4 bases from J, with 10 bases in between. Here the CDR3 reads CASSLEQTLYGYTF. The DNA for the CDR3 is TGTGCCAGCAGCTTAGAACAAACTCTCTATGGCTACACCTTC. Full variable domain (missing parts from reference TRBV7-2 and TRBJ1-2): GAGVSQSPSNKVTEKGKDVELRCDPISGHTALYWYRQSLGQGLEFLIYFQGNSAPDKSGLPSDRFSAERTGGSVSTLTIQRTQQEDSAVYLCASSLEQTLYGYTFGSGTRLTVV.

This clonotype has more than one count but fewer than ten. The rearrangement joins TRBV2 to TRBJ2-3; D unresolved. The germline V gene encodes CDR1 SNHLY and CDR2 FYNNEI. The length of the CDR3 is 11 residues. V lost 7 bases to trimming and J lost 2 bases, with 4 bases between them. The CDR3 is CASKLTDTQYF. In nucleotides, the CDR3 is TGTGCCAGCAAACTCACAGATACGCAGTATTTT.

This chain joins TRBV27 and TRBJ2-3, with TRBD2 as a possible D gene (7 bases). The CDR3 has 15 residues. Germline CDR1 and CDR2: MNHEY and SMNVEV (reference sequence). With 3 bases removed from V and 6 bases from J, the gap between germline ends came to 16 bases. The CDR3 sequence is CASSLLGGGPDTQYF. In DNA form, the CDR3 reads TGTGCCAGCAGTTTGTTGGGGGGGGGCCCCGATACGCAGTATTTT.

This CDR3 is CASRSFGGGAGETQYF. CDR3 coding DNA: TGTGCCAGCAGAAGTTTCGGCGGGGGGGCCGGGGAGACCCAGTACTTC. The rearrangement joins TRBV12-3 or TRBV12-4 to TRBJ2-5; TRBD2 matches at 9 bases. The CDR3 loop spans 16 amino acids. The V segment lost 6 bases and the J segment 5 bases; nucleotides outside the gene matches: 13.

This clonotype was seen at least ten times. The chain joins TRBV7-2 to TRBJ1-2; D remains unclear. The CDR3 extends over 17 amino acids. Germline values: CDR1 SGHTA, CDR2 FQGNSA. V lost 5 bases to trimming and J lost 2 bases, with 21 bases between them. CDR3 nucleotides: TGTGCCAGCAGCCCTAGTAGCCTTGAGGGCGCAAACTATGGCTACACCTTC. It translates to CASSPSSLEGANYGYTF. Using reference TRBV7-2 and TRBJ1-2 for the parts outside the CDR3, the full variable domain is GAGVSQSPSNKVTEKGKDVELRCDPISGHTALYWYRQSLGQGLEFLIYFQGNSAPDKSGLPSDRFSAERTGGSVSTLTIQRTQQEDSAVYLCASSPSSLEGANYGYTFGSGTRLTVV.

This clonotype was observed a single time. The rearrangement uses TRBV5-6 and TRBJ2-1; 7 bases align to TRBD2. Unmatched junction bases numbered 7, after V lost 4 bases and J lost 3 bases. This CDR3 contains 15 residues. Germline V lookup: CDR1 SGHDT, CDR2 YYEEEE. CDR3: CASSMGWGGYNEQFF. DNA of the CDR3: TGTGCCAGCAGCATGGGGTGGGGGGGCTACAATGAGCAGTTCTTC.

The V call is TRBV7-2, the J call TRBJ2-1, with D possibly being TRBD1 (6 bases). The germline V gene has CDR1 SGHTA and CDR2 FQGNSA. The CDR3 spans 15 residues. The V end was cut by 2 bases, the J end by 3 bases, with 11 bases between. The CDR3, as DNA: TGTGCCAGCAGCTTACAGGGGACCCTCTACAATGAGCAGTTCTTC. It specifies CASSLQGTLYNEQFF.

There are a few counts of this clonotype. The chain uses TRBV27 and TRBJ1-4; D might be TRBD1 (5 bases). The CDR3 extends over 14 amino acids. The V end was cut by 0 bases, the J end by 10 bases, with 12 bases between. Germline assignment: CDR1 MNHEY and CDR2 SMNVEV (reference sequence). CDR3 nucleotide sequence: TGTGCCAGCAGTTTATCCGGTTTTGGGGGAAAACTGTTTTTT. It codes for CASSLSGFGGKLFF.

This clonotype was counted only a few times. This sequence joins TRBV12-5 and TRBJ2-3; D gene uncertain. The germline CDR1 and CDR2 sequences are LGHNT and FRNRAP. Trimming pared 1 base from V and 4 bases from J, leaving 0 bases between. The CDR3 is made up of 11 amino acids. CDR3 protein: CASGLADTQYF. CDR3 sequence (DNA): TGTGCTAGTGGTTTGGCAGATACGCAGTATTTT.

Note on this clonotype: Possible read error: a much larger clone is one base away. The V call is TRBV5-6, the J call TRBJ2-7; D unclear. Germline CDR1 and CDR2: SGHDT and YYEEEE. Trimming left V 4 bases short and J 0 bases short, with 11 bases between. CDR3 length equals 14 residues. DNA of the CDR3: TGTGCCAGCAGCCGGACGAAGAGCTCCTACGAGCAGTACTTC. Translated, it gives CASSRTKSSYEQYF.

This chain links TRBV5-1 with TRBJ2-5; D uncertain. The CDR3 totals 13 residues. From germline, CDR1 is SGHRS and CDR2 YFSETQ. V lost 1 base and J lost 5, with 9 bases in between. DNA of the CDR3: TGCGCCAGCAGCTTGTTCTCCAAGGAGACCCAGTACTTC. This encodes CASSLFSKETQYF.

This clonotype was counted ten times or more. The rearrangement links TRBV29-1 to TRBJ2-7, with a weak D call TRBD1 (5 bases). From germline, CDR1 is SQVTM and CDR2 ANQGSEA. This CDR3 contains 13 residues. Trimming shortened V by 6 bases and J by 0 bases, and 12 bases separated the two germline ends. CDR3 coding DNA: TGCAGCGTGAACCCCAGGGACTCCTACGAGCAGTACTTC. Translation: CSVNPRDSYEQYF.

Worth noting for this clonotype: This clone may be a read error of a much larger clone one base away. The chain couples TRBV20-1 to TRBJ2-4; TRBD2 might be the D (7 bases). The DNA end is more similar to TRBJ2-7, so the J call may be wrong. This CDR3 has 14 amino acids. Germline V lookup: CDR1 DFQATT, CDR2 SNEGSKA (reference sequence). The CDR3 DNA reads TGCAGTACTAGAGAACCCGGGGGGCTCCGCGAGCAGTACTTC. Translating it yields CSTREPGGLREQYF.

Here the CDR3 DNA reads TGTGCCAGCAGCGTCGGACAGGGGTGGACTGAAGCTTTCTTT. Protein: CASSVGQGWTEAFF. This chain connects TRBV14 to TRBJ1-1; 9 positions match TRBD1. This CDR3 is built from 14 residues. J gave up 5 bases and V 5 bases, and 6 bases lay outside the gene matches. Per germline, CDR1 SGHDN and CDR2 FVKESK. Drawing the rest from reference TRBV14 and TRBJ1-1, the complete variable domain is EAGVTQFPSHSVIEKGQTVTLRCDPISGHDNLYWYRRVMGKEIKFLLHFVKESKQDESGMPNNRFLAERTGGTYSTLKVQPAELEDSGVYFCASSVGQGWTEAFFGQGTRLTVV.

There are a few counts of this clonotype. CDR3 bases: TGTGCCAGCAGCGTAGCGATAGGCCTAGAGGACACTGAAGCTTTCTTT. Encoded protein: CASSVAIGLEDTEAFF. The rearrangement uses TRBV9 and TRBJ1-1; D not resolved. This CDR3 is 16 amino acids long. V was cut by 0 bases and J by 3 bases, with 15 bases left in between. Germline CDR1 is SGDLS and CDR2 is YYNGEE.

There are a few counts of this clonotype. The V and J genes are TRBV6-1 and TRBJ1-4, with a weak D call TRBD1 (6 bases). Trimming removed 4 bases at V and 6 bases at J, with 9 bases between. The CDR3 extends over 13 amino acids. Germline-derived CDR1 and CDR2 are MNHNS and SASEGT. The CDR3 reads CASSGRTDEKLFF. CDR3 in DNA: TGTGCCAGCAGTGGCCGGACAGATGAAAAACTGTTTTTT.

This clonotype was recorded many times. A much larger clone is a single base away; this may be a read error. The chain is built from TRBV10-3 and TRBJ2-1, with D possibly called TRBD1 or TRBD2 (6 bases each). The end of the DNA fits TRBJ2-7 better, so the J call may be wrong. CDR3 length: 15 residues. CDR1 is ENHRY and CDR2 is SYGVKD in the germline V gene. The CDR3 loop reads CAISESGGSYNEQYF. As DNA, the CDR3 is TGTGCCATCAGTGAGTCGGGGGGCTCCTACAATGAGCAGTACTTC.

The table lists this clonotype with many counts. This chain connects TRBV7-2 to TRBJ2-7; TRBD2 is a possible D gene (5 bases). V lost 6 bases and J lost 7, with 25 bases in between. The CDR3 spans 16 residues. Germline V lookup: CDR1 SGHTA, CDR2 FQGNSA. This CDR3 reads CASSLENGRVTGEQYF. As DNA, the CDR3 is TGTGCCAGCAGTCTAGAGAATGGGCGGGTGACGGGGGAGCAGTACTTC.

This clonotype was seen more than once but under ten times. This rearrangement joins TRBV15 to TRBJ2-3; 12 bases match TRBD2. The ends lost 3 bases at V and 1 base at J; junction bases unmatched: 14. The CDR3 consists of 20 residues. The germline V gene has CDR1 LNHNV and CDR2 YYDKDF (reference sequence). CDR3 amino acids: CATSRTASGGAVLGTDTQYF. For the CDR3, the DNA is TGTGCCACCAGCAGGACGGCTAGCGGGGGGGCCGTTCTTGGCACAGATACGCAGTATTTT.